This TCR beta chain was profiled in a study of T cell responses to AZD1222 COVID-19 vaccine. To note about this clone: Its antigen is unidentified.

Regarding the study as a whole: Nearly half of spike-specific TCRs reportedly target unmutated variant regions.

This table comes from immunoSEQ multiplex PCR, and its TCRdb copy is limited to in-frame clones, with some not included. The sample yields some 99,000 clones, approximately 90% seen once. The clonotype was recovered from an adult in good health. Here the sequenced sample was peripheral blood, taken on day 0 of AZD1222 vaccination.

The CDR3 bases are TGTGCCAGCACCCGTAGGGGGGAAGGCACTGAAGCTTTCTTT. This encodes CASTRRGEGTEAFF. This sequence joins TRBV4-2 and TRBJ1-1; a weak D match, TRBD1 (6 bases). The CDR3 contains 14 residues. Germline V lookup: CDR1 LGHNA, CDR2 YNFKEQ. The ends were cut back, 7 bases at V and 4 bases at J, with 16 bases in the middle.